The 13 T cell receptor beta chains reported below all come from one sample, sequenced in a study of blood T cell repertoires in COVID-19. Profiling relied on immunoSEQ multiplex PCR, and the TCRdb table lists in-frame clones only, not all of them. The sample carries 110,000 or so clones, around 77% recorded once. The material sequenced was peripheral blood. The receptor set was obtained from a human donor in a cohort sampled during active COVID-19.

This chain joins TRBV4-1 and TRBJ1-4; TRBD1 might be the D (5 bases). The CDR3 extends over 16 amino acids. The germline V gene has CDR1 MGHRA and CDR2 YSYEKL. The V end lost 3 bases, the J end lost 2 bases, and 13 bases lay between the germline ends. CDR3 coding DNA: TGCGCCAGCAGCCATGGCTGGGGGGAGACTAATGAAAAACTGTTTTTT. It encodes CASSHGWGETNEKLFF.

This clone was observed a few times. V and J are TRBV28 and TRBJ1-1; D unclear. Germline V gives CDR1 MDHEN, CDR2 SYDVKM. The germline V and J ends were trimmed by 6 bases and 2 bases, with 19 bases remaining between them. This CDR3 is 16 amino acids long. CDR3: CASSLGRGWKNTEAFF. For the CDR3, the DNA is TGTGCCAGCAGCCTAGGAAGAGGCTGGAAAAACACTGAAGCTTTCTTT.

The chain employs TRBV11-1 and TRBJ2-5, with a possible D match to TRBD2 (6 bases). Trimming removed 5 bases at V and 5 bases at J, with 18 bases between. Germline V CDR1 and CDR2: SGHAT, FQDESV (reference sequence). This CDR3 comprises 15 residues. The CDR3 nucleotides are TGTGCCAGCAGCCCGGATCTAGGGGAGGACGAGACCCAGTACTTC. Encoded protein: CASSPDLGEDETQYF.

A note on this clone: The sample holds other DNA sequences that translate to the same CDR3. The V and J genes are TRBV21-1 and TRBJ2-7; the D segment call TRBD1 is taken from the table without a DNA check. TRBV21-1 has pseudogene status. The CDR3 consists of 13 residues. CDR3 bases: TGTGCCAGCAGTGGACAGGGAGACTACGAGCAGTACTTC. Protein: CASSGQGDYEQYF.

The chain couples TRBV28 to TRBJ1-2; 9 bases are shared with TRBD1. The V gene's germline CDR1 is MDHEN and CDR2 SYDVKM. The CDR3 length is 16 residues. The V segment lost 7 bases and the J segment 7 bases; nucleotides outside the gene matches: 16. The CDR3 region is CASTLRGGTGSAGYTF. The CDR3, as DNA: TGTGCCAGCACCCTTAGAGGGGGGACAGGGTCGGCTGGCTACACCTTC.

In this sample, this clone turned up once. The V gene is TRBV25-1, the J gene TRBJ1-2; no definite D call. CDR1 and CDR2 from the germline V gene are MGHDK and SYGVNS. This CDR3 has 15 residues. V lost 4 bases to trimming and J lost 1 base, with 13 bases between them. The CDR3 region is CASSGRDIFNYGYTF. As DNA, the CDR3 is TGTGCCAGCAGTGGTAGAGACATCTTTAACTATGGCTACACCTTC.

The chain is built from TRBV6-5 and TRBJ2-5; weak D call: TRBD2 (5 bases). The length of the CDR3 is 15 residues. Trimming cost V 0 bases and J 1 base, with 9 bases left between them. Germline lookup yields CDR1 MNHEY and CDR2 SVGAGI. For the CDR3, the DNA is TGTGCCAGCAGTTACTCGGGAGCGATCCAAGAGACCCAGTACTTC. Encoded protein: CASSYSGAIQETQYF.

The V and J genes are TRBV15 and TRBJ1-3; 7 nucleotides match TRBD1. Germline V gives CDR1 LNHNV, CDR2 YYDKDF (reference sequence). The CDR3 runs to 15 residues. Germline trimming cut 2 bases from V and 2 bases from J; bases unmatched to any gene: 3. This chain's CDR3 is CATSRTGVTGNTIYF. The CDR3 DNA sequence: TGTGCCACCAGCAGAACAGGGGTTACTGGAAACACCATATATTTT.

The chain couples TRBV18 to TRBJ2-7, with 11 bases matching TRBD1. J was trimmed by 0 bases and V by 3 bases; bases with no gene match: 4. CDR3 size: 16 residues. Per the germline V gene, CDR1 is KGHSH and CDR2 is LQKENI. The CDR3, as DNA: TGTGCCAGCTCACCGCGGGACAGGGGGACCTCCTACGAGCAGTACTTC. Amino acid sequence: CASSPRDRGTSYEQYF.

The chain carries TRBV29-1 and TRBJ1-2, with TRBD1 matching over 9 bases. The V segment lost 2 bases and the J segment 5 bases; nucleotides outside the gene matches: 6. The CDR3 length is 14 residues. The germline V gene encodes CDR1 SQVTM and CDR2 ANQGSEA. CDR3 sequence: CSVEMGQGGYGYTF. The CDR3 nucleotides read TGCAGCGTTGAAATGGGACAGGGAGGGTATGGCTACACCTTC.

The V call is TRBV5-1, the J call TRBJ1-2, with D uncertain. Per germline, CDR1 SGHRS and CDR2 YFSETQ. This CDR3 is built from 14 residues. The V end was cut by 4 bases, the J end by 8 bases, with 18 bases between. CDR3 nucleotides: TGCGCCAGCAGCGCGGGCCCTGCGCAATCAGGCTACACCTTC. Translating it yields CASSAGPAQSGYTF. Filled out from reference TRBV5-1 and TRBJ1-2, the complete variable domain reads KAGVTQTPRYLIKTRGQQVTLSCSPISGHRSVSWYQQTPGQGLQFLFEYFSETQRNKGNFPGRFSGRQFSNSRSEMNVSTLELGDSALYLCASSAGPAQSGYTFGSGTRLTVV.

CDR3 residues: CASSELDRTQGPQHF. Here the CDR3 DNA reads TGTGCCAGCAGTGAATTGGACAGGACCCAGGGGCCCCAGCATTTT. The J gene is TRBJ1-5, the V gene TRBV2; 7 nucleotides line up with TRBD1. V lost 2 bases to trimming and J lost 9 bases; unmatched junction nucleotides: 10. CDR1 is SNHLY, CDR2 FYNNEI, per germline. There are 15 residues in the CDR3.

The V call is TRBV9, the J call TRBJ1-6; the D gene is possibly TRBD1 (5 bases). The length of the CDR3 is 14 residues. Trimming cost V 0 bases and J 5 bases, with 6 bases left between them. Germline values: CDR1 SGDLS, CDR2 YYNGEE. The DNA for the CDR3 is TGTGCCAGCAGCGTAGGGGGCAATAATTCACCCCTCCACTTT. Translated: CASSVGGNNSPLHF. Full variable domain (missing parts from reference TRBV9 and TRBJ1-6): DSGVTQTPKHLITATGQRVTLRCSPRSGDLSVYWYQQSLDQGLQFLIQYYNGEERAKGNILERFSAQQFPDLHSELNLSSLELGDSALYFCASSVGGNNSPLHFGNGTRLTVT.